Sequencing of this T cell receptor (beta chain) was carried out in a study of shared clonotypes between healthy human individuals. Study results and caveats: Larger estimated richness was generally recorded for naive subsets relative to memory subsets.

The authors loaded 200 ng DNA, 28,000 or so T cell genomes, into sorted-subset replicate PCRs. The repertoire was sequenced with immunoSEQ multiplex PCR; TCRdb's copy has only in-frame clones and lacks some. The top ten clones hold roughly 0.13% of a sample with 2,100,000 or so clones, around 95% of them seen once. Splitting of CD4+ cells produced CD45RA+ naive and CD45RA-negative memory subsets. The germline V gene has CDR1 ENHRY and CDR2 SYGVKD. This CDR3 contains 13 residues. Deletions cut 7 bases from V and 0 bases from J, with 10 bases between. Notes on this clone: The antigen is not known. Other DNA sequences in the same sample also yield this CDR3.

The specimen was naive CD4+ T cells sorted from blood. As for subset: CD45RA+ positively selected. The clonotype originates from a man in his late teens or twenties in good health. This sequence joins TRBV10-3 and TRBJ2-7; a possible D gene is TRBD2 (6 bases). The CDR3 DNA is TGTGCCATCACTGGGGGAGGCTCCTACGAGCAGTACTTC. Translated: CAITGGGSYEQYF.